This T cell receptor (beta chain) was found in a study of blood T cell repertoires in COVID-19. Across the whole study: Material from acute and convalescent COVID-19 was sourced from the United States, Italy and Spain.

Profiled with immunoSEQ multiplex PCR; TCRdb holds only in-frame clones, not every one. This sample carries approximately 270,000 clones, 80% to 90% of them seen once, and the ten largest clones take 9.5% to 12%. CDR1 and CDR2 from the germline V gene are LNHDA and SQIVND (reference sequence). Trimming removed 8 bases from V and 0 bases from J, with 11 bases in between. This CDR3 contains 14 residues. The receptor's source is a woman in her 70s with acute or convalescent COVID-19. The rearrangement joins TRBV19 to TRBJ1-3; D ambiguous. Sample: peripheral blood. CDR3 region: CASGRTFSGNTIYF. The CDR3, as DNA: TGTGCCAGTGGGAGGACCTTCTCTGGAAACACCATATATTTT.